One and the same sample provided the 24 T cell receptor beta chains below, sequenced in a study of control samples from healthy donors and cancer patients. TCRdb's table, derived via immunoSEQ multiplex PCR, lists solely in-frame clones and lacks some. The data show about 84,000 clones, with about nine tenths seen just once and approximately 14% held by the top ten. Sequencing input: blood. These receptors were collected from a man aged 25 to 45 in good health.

The CDR3 coding sequence is TGCGCCAGCAGTGAGTCCAAACAAGAGACCCAGTACTTC. Protein sequence: CASSESKQETQYF. The J gene is TRBJ2-5, the V gene TRBV10-1; D remains unclear. The V and J ends lost 0 bases and 2 bases respectively, with 4 bases between them. Per the germline V gene, CDR1 is WNHNN and CDR2 is SYGVQD (reference sequence). The CDR3 totals 13 residues.

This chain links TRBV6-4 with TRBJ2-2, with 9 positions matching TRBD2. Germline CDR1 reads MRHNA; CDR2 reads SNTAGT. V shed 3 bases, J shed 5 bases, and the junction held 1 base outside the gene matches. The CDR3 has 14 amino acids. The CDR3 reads CASSESGRTGELFF. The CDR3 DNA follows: TGTGCCAGCAGTGAGAGCGGGAGGACCGGGGAGCTGTTTTTT.

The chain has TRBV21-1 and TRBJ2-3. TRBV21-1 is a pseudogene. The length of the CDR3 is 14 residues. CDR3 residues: CASSKDEGKHTQYF. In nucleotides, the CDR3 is TGTGCCAGCAGCAAAGATGAGGGGAAACATACGCAGTATTTT.

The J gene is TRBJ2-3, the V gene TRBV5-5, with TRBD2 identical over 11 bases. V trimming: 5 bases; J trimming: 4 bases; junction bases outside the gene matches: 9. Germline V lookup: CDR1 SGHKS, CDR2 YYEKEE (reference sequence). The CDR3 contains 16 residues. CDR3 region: CASRPGGTSGSDTQYF. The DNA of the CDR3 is TGTGCCAGCAGACCCGGGGGGACTAGCGGCTCAGATACGCAGTATTTT.

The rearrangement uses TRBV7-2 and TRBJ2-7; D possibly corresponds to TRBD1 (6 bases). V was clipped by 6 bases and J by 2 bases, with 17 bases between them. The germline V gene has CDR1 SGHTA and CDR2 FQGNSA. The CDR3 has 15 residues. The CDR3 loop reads CASRQNRAPTYEQYF. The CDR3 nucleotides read TGTGCCAGCAGGCAGAACAGGGCCCCTACCTACGAGCAGTACTTC.

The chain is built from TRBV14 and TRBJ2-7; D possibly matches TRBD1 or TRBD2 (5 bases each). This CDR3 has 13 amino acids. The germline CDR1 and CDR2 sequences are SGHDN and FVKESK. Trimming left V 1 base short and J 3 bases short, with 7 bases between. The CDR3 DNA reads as TGTGCCAGCAGCCAAGTTGGGGGCTACGAGCAGTACTTC. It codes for CASSQVGGYEQYF. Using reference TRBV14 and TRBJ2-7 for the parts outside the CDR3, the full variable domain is EAGVTQFPSHSVIEKGQTVTLRCDPISGHDNLYWYRRVMGKEIKFLLHFVKESKQDESGMPNNRFLAERTGGTYSTLKVQPAELEDSGVYFCASSQVGGYEQYFGPGTRLTVT.

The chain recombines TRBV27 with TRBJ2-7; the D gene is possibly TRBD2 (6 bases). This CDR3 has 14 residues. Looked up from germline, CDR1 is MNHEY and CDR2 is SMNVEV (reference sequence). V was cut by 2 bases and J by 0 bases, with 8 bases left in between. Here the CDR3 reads CASSLRGASYEQYF. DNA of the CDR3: TGTGCCAGCAGTTTACGCGGGGCCTCCTACGAGCAGTACTTC.

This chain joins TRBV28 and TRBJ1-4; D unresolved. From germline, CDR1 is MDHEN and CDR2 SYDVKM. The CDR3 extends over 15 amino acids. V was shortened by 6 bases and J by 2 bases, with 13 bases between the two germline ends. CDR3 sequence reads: CASRIAGATNEKLFF. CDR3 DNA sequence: TGTGCCAGCAGAATAGCGGGAGCGACTAATGAAAAACTGTTTTTT.

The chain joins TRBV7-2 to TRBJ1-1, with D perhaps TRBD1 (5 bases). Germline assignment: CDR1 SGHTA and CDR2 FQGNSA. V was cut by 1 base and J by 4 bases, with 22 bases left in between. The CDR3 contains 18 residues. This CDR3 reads CASSLGLGVWGPFTEAFF. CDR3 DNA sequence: TGTGCCAGCAGCTTAGGTTTAGGGGTATGGGGCCCATTCACTGAAGCTTTCTTT.

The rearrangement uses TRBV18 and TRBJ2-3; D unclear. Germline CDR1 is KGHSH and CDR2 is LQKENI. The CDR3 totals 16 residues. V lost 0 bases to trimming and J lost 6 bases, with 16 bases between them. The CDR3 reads CASSPPHMVFADTQYF. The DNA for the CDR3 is TGTGCCAGCTCACCACCGCACATGGTATTCGCTGATACGCAGTATTTT.

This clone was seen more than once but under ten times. Here the CDR3 reads CASSYLGQGRTDTQYF. The CDR3 bases are TGTGCCAGCAGTTACTTGGGACAGGGAAGAACAGATACGCAGTATTTT. The V and J genes are TRBV6-5 and TRBJ2-3, with TRBD1 matching 9 bases. V was clipped by 1 base and J by 3 bases; unmatched bases: 5. Germline CDR1 reads MNHEY; CDR2 reads SVGAGI. This CDR3 spans 16 amino acids.

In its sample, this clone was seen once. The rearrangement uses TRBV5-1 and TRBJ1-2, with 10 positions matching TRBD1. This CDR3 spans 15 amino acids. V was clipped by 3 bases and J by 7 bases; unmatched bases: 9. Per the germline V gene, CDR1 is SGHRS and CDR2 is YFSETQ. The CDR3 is CASSSLTGGSGGYTF. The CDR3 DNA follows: TGCGCCAGCAGCTCCTTGACAGGGGGCTCCGGTGGCTACACCTTC.

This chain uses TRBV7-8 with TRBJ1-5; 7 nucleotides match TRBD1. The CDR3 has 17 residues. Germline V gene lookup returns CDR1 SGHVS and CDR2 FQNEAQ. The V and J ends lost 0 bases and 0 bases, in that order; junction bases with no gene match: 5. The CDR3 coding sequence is TGTGCCAGCAGCTTAGCGGTACAGGGGAATAGCAATCAGCCCCAGCATTTT. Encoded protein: CASSLAVQGNSNQPQHF.

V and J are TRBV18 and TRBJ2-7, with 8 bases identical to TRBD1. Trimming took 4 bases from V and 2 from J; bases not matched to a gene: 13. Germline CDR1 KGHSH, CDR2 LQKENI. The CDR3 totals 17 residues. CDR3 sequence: CASSLGTGGAYPYEQYF. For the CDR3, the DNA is TGTGCCAGCTCACTCGGGACAGGCGGCGCTTACCCCTACGAGCAGTACTTC.

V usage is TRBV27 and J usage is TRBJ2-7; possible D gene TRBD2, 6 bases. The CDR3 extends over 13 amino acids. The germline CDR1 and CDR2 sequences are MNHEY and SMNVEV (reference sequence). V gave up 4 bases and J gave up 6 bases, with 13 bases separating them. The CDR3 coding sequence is TGTGCCAGCAGTTCCGGGACTTGGGCCGAGCAGTACTTC. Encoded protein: CASSSGTWAEQYF.

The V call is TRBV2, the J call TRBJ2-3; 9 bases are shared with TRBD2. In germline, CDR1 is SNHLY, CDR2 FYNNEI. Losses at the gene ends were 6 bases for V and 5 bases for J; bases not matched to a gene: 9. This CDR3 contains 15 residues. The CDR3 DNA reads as TGTGCCAGCAGGAAGGGTAGCGGGAGCTTAGATACGCAGTATTTT. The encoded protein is CASRKGSGSLDTQYF.

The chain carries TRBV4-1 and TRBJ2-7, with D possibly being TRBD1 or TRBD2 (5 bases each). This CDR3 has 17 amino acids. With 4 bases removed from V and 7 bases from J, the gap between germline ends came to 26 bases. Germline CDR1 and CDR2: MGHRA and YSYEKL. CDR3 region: CASSPVSGTARGYEQYF. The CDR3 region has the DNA TGCGCCAGCAGCCCAGTCTCCGGGACGGCCCGCGGCTATGAGCAGTACTTC.

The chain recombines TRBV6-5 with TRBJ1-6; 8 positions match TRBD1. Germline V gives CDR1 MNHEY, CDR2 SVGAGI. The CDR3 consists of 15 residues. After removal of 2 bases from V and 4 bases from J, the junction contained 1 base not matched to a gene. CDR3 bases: TGTGCCAGCAGTTACCAGGGGGCTTATAATTCACCCCTCCACTTT. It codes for CASSYQGAYNSPLHF.

CDR3 in amino acids: CASSQALSNQPQHF. CDR3 coding DNA: TGTGCCAGCAGCCAAGCCCTAAGCAATCAGCCCCAGCATTTT. V gene TRBV14 combines with J gene TRBJ1-5; D gene uncertain. The CDR3 covers 14 residues. V lost 1 base and J lost 1, with 5 bases in between. Germline loops: CDR1 SGHDN, CDR2 FVKESK. The variable domain in full, with the rest retrieved from reference TRBV14 and TRBJ1-5, is EAGVTQFPSHSVIEKGQTVTLRCDPISGHDNLYWYRRVMGKEIKFLLHFVKESKQDESGMPNNRFLAERTGGTYSTLKVQPAELEDSGVYFCASSQALSNQPQHFGDGTRLSIL.

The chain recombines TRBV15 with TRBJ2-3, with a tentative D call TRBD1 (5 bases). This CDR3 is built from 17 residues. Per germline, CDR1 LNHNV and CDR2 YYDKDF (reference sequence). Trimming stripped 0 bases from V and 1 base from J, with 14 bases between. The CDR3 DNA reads TGTGCCACCAGCAGAGATCTGACAGTTTCTGGCACAGATACGCAGTATTTT. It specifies CATSRDLTVSGTDTQYF.

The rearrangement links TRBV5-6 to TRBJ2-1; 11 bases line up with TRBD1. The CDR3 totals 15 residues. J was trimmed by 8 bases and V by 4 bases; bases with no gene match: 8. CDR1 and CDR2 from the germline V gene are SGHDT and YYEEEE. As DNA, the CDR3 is TGTGCCAGCAGCCCGGACAGGGGGCGCAGGGATGAGCAGTTCTTC. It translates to CASSPDRGRRDEQFF.

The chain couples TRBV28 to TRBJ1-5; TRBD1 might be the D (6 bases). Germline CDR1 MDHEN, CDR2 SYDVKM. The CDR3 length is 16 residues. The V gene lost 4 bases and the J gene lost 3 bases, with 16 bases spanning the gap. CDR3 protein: CASSSLSYRDNQPQHF. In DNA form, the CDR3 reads TGTGCCAGCAGTTCCTTAAGCTACAGGGACAATCAGCCCCAGCATTTT.

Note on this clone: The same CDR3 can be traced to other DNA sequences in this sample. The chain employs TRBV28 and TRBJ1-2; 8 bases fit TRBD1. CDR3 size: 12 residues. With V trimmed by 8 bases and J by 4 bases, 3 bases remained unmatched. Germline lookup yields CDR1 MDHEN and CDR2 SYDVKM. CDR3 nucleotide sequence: TGTGCCAGCTCCGACAGGGGCTATGGCTACACCTTC. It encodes CASSDRGYGYTF.

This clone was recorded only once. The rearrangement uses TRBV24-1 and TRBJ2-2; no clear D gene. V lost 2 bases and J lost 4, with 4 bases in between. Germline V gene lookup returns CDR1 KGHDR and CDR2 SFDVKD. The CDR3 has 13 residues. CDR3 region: CATSDSSTGELFF. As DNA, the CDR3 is TGTGCCACCAGTGATTCCTCCACCGGGGAGCTGTTTTTT.